The 5 T cell receptor beta chains below were found in one sample sequenced in a study of control samples from healthy donors and cancer patients. Sequencing used immunoSEQ multiplex PCR; TCRdb keeps in-frame clones, though not all of them. This sample has 130,000 to 150,000 clones, with 80% to 95% found just once. The source material was blood. The receptors originated from a man aged 25 to 40 in good health.

The chain recombines TRBV10-3 with TRBJ2-1, with 7 bases lining up with TRBD1. Germline-derived CDR1 and CDR2 are ENHRY and SYGVKD. The CDR3 covers 14 residues. J gave up 5 bases and V 6 bases, and 7 bases lay outside the gene matches. The CDR3 here is CAIRRAGTDNEQFF. CDR3 nucleotide sequence: TGTGCCATCAGGAGGGCCGGGACAGACAATGAGCAGTTCTTC.

The V call is TRBV9, the J call TRBJ2-3; 8 nucleotides agree with TRBD1. The germline gives CDR1 SGDLS, CDR2 YYNGEE. The CDR3 is made up of 16 amino acids. The V and J ends lost 4 bases and 6 bases, in that order; junction bases with no gene match: 13. The DNA for the CDR3 is TGTGCCAGCAGCTCCACAGACAGGGGAAAGTGGGATACGCAGTATTTT. It yields the protein CASSSTDRGKWDTQYF.

In DNA form, the CDR3 reads TGTGCCACCGGGAATAACGTTGACCCGGTTCTTTATAGCAATCAGCCCCAGCATTTT. Translating it yields CATGNNVDPVLYSNQPQHF. This chain joins TRBV6-4 and TRBJ1-5, with unresolved D. The V end was cut by 10 bases, the J end by 0 bases, with 28 bases between. The CDR3 extends over 19 amino acids. From germline, CDR1 is MRHNA and CDR2 SNTAGT.

This chain joins TRBV5-1 and TRBJ2-2; D not resolved. Germline loops: CDR1 SGHRS, CDR2 YFSETQ. The CDR3 is made up of 14 amino acids. V was shortened by 3 bases and J by 6 bases, with 12 bases between the two germline ends. CDR3: CASSSDADPGELFF. DNA for the CDR3: TGCGCCAGCAGCTCGGACGCCGACCCCGGGGAGCTGTTTTTT.

The chain carries TRBV18 and TRBJ1-1; D ambiguous. The CDR3 loop spans 14 amino acids. V was pared by 6 bases and J by 0 bases, with 11 bases between. The germline V gene encodes CDR1 KGHSH and CDR2 LQKENI. The CDR3: CASSPDTLNTEAFF. CDR3 in DNA: TGTGCCAGCTCTCCCGACACCCTGAACACTGAAGCTTTCTTT.